These T cell receptor beta chains were read from a single sample in a study of graft-versus-host responses after intestinal transplantation. The antigens these receptors bind are not known. Libraries were prepared by immunoSEQ multiplex PCR; TCRdb keeps only in-frame clonotypes and omits some of them. The top ten clones hold 0.35% to 0.5% of a sample with approximately 76,000 clones, over 70% of them seen once. The sequencing here drew on unstimulated CD4+ T cells sorted from spleen or lymph node cells, taken before transplant. These receptors all stem from a human donor who was the organ donor for an intestinal transplant. Both conserved end residues are part of each CDR3. Fields, in order: CDR3 protein, CDR3 DNA, clone size, J gene, V gene, D gene. D genes are given only for firm matches. Some rows mark clone size as missing; the rest say once, few, many or name a class of expanded clone.

CDR3: CASSGGVGETQYF; DNA: TGTGCCAGCAGTGGGGGGGTTGGGGAGACCCAGTACTTC; size: NA; J: TRBJ2-5; V: TRBV6-1; D: NA
CDR3: CASSLGQGTNQPQHF; DNA: TGTGCCAGCTCACTGGGACAGGGGACTAATCAGCCCCAGCATTTT; size: NA; J: TRBJ1-5; V: TRBV18; D: TRBD1
CDR3: CASSVAGGKENIQYF; DNA: TGTGCCAGCAGCGTCGCGGGGGGGAAAGAAAACATTCAGTACTTC; size: NA; J: TRBJ2-4; V: TRBV9; D: TRBD2
CDR3: CASSVDGIAGGPGSTDTQYF; DNA: TGTGCCAGCAGCGTAGATGGCATAGCGGGGGGGCCCGGGTCCACAGATACGCAGTATTTT; size: NA; J: TRBJ2-3; V: TRBV9; D: TRBD2
CDR3: CAISRTGTGGTEAFF; DNA: TGTGCCATCAGTCGCACCGGGACAGGGGGCACTGAAGCTTTCTTT; size: NA; J: TRBJ1-1; V: TRBV10-3; D: TRBD1
CDR3: CASSSTGTGQDTQYF; DNA: TGTGCCAGCAGCTCAACCGGGACAGGGCAAGATACGCAGTATTTT; size: NA; J: TRBJ2-3; V: TRBV7-2; D: TRBD1
CDR3: CASSPGQGVTDTQYF; DNA: TGTGCCAGCAGCCCAGGACAGGGGGTCACAGATACGCAGTATTTT; size: NA; J: TRBJ2-3; V: TRBV7-9; D: TRBD1
CDR3: CASSPPNLRQSSGNTIYF; DNA: TGTGCCAGCTCACCACCAAATCTGAGACAGAGCTCTGGAAACACCATATATTTT; size: NA; J: TRBJ1-3; V: TRBV18; D: NA
CDR3: CASSNSLAYTDTQYF; DNA: TGTGCCAGTAGTAATTCCCTAGCGTACACAGATACGCAGTATTTT; size: NA; J: TRBJ2-3; V: TRBV19; D: NA
CDR3: CASNGGVRDTEAFF; DNA: TGTGCCTCAAACGGAGGGGTTAGGGACACTGAAGCTTTCTTT; size: NA; J: TRBJ1-1; V: TRBV6-1; D: NA
CDR3: CASMETPDTEAFF; DNA: TGCGCCAGCATGGAGACGCCAGACACTGAAGCTTTCTTT; size: NA; J: TRBJ1-1; V: TRBV5-1; D: NA
CDR3: CASSENSGKAFF; DNA: TGTGCCAGCAGTGAAAATTCAGGGAAAGCTTTCTTT; size: NA; J: TRBJ1-1; V: TRBV2; D: NA
CDR3: CASSDSEYQPQHF; DNA: TGTGCCAGCAGCGACAGTGAGTATCAGCCCCAGCATTTT; size: NA; J: TRBJ1-5; V: TRBV2; D: NA
CDR3: CASSSGGRTDTQYF; DNA: TGTGCCAGCTCGAGCGGGGGCCGCACAGATACGCAGTATTTT; size: NA; J: TRBJ2-3; V: TRBV9; D: TRBD2
CDR3: CASQQGAGANVLTF; DNA: TGCGCCAGCCAACAGGGCGCTGGGGCCAACGTCCTGACTTTC; size: once; J: TRBJ2-6; V: TRBV5-1; D: NA
CDR3: CASSGFGTEAFF; DNA: TGTGCCAGCAGTGGTTTCGGCACTGAAGCTTTCTTT; size: NA; J: TRBJ1-1; V: TRBV2; D: NA
CDR3: CASSYRGPNEKLFF; DNA: TGTGCCAGCAGCTACAGGGGCCCAAATGAAAAACTGTTTTTT; size: NA; J: TRBJ1-4; V: TRBV2; D: TRBD1
CDR3: CASSLGPRLAGTPETQYF; DNA: TGTGCCAGCAGCTTAGGTCCCCGATTAGCGGGGACCCCGGAGACCCAGTACTTC; size: NA; J: TRBJ2-5; V: TRBV7-6; D: TRBD2
CDR3: CASSYSGGRTEAFF; DNA: TGTGCCAGCAGTTACTCGGGGGGGCGCACTGAAGCTTTCTTT; size: NA; J: TRBJ1-1; V: TRBV6-5; D: NA
CDR3: CASIPGQGNTGELFF; DNA: TGTGCCAGCATACCGGGACAGGGGAACACCGGGGAGCTGTTTTTT; size: NA; J: TRBJ2-2; V: TRBV6-1; D: TRBD1
CDR3: CASSPGVTGNQPQHF; DNA: TGTGCCAGCAGTCCAGGGGTAACTGGCAATCAGCCCCAGCATTTT; size: NA; J: TRBJ1-5; V: TRBV28; D: NA
CDR3: CASSRQMVGANVLTF; DNA: TGCGCCAGCAGCCGTCAGATGGTGGGGGCCAACGTCCTGACTTTC; size: NA; J: TRBJ2-6; V: TRBV4-1; D: NA
CDR3: CSVEDRGNTIYF; DNA: TGCAGCGTTGAGGACAGGGGAAACACCATATATTTT; size: once; J: TRBJ1-3; V: TRBV29-1; D: TRBD1
CDR3: CASKARTGPTGELFF; DNA: TGTGCCAGCAAAGCACGGACAGGGCCTACCGGGGAGCTGTTTTTT; size: NA; J: TRBJ2-2; V: TRBV28; D: TRBD1